Listed below are T cell receptor beta chains from one sample, sequenced in a study of shared clonotypes between healthy human individuals. Clones were sequenced by immunoSEQ multiplex PCR, and TCRdb holds only the in-frame ones, with some missing. The sample yields about 1 million clones, about 75% seen once. Sequenced input: memory CD4+ T cells sorted from blood. These receptors came from a man aged 18 to 35 in good health. Both conserved end residues are part of each CDR3. Each record gives: J gene, V gene, D gene, clone size, CDR3 protein, CDR3 DNA. A D gene is named only where the DNA matches it firmly. Expanded clones are given a class, and other clones once, few, many or no size at all.

j_gene: TRBJ2-1; v_gene: TRBV2; d_gene: TRBD2; abundance: -; CDR3aa: CARAAGVKDEQFF; CDR3nt: TGTGCCAGGGCGGCGGGGGTTAAAGATGAGCAGTTCTTC
j_gene: TRBJ2-7; v_gene: TRBV6-6; d_gene: -; abundance: -; CDR3aa: CASSYPLGANYEQYF; CDR3nt: TGTGCCAGCAGTTACCCTCTGGGGGCGAACTACGAGCAGTACTTC
j_gene: TRBJ2-4; v_gene: TRBV6-1; d_gene: TRBD1; abundance: -; CDR3aa: CASRGTGFENIQYF; CDR3nt: TGTGCCAGCAGGGGGACAGGGTTTGAAAACATTCAGTACTTC
j_gene: TRBJ2-7; v_gene: TRBV7-7; d_gene: -; abundance: -; CDR3aa: CASSFSSGGGEQYF; CDR3nt: TGTGCTAGCAGCTTTAGCAGCGGAGGTGGCGAGCAGTACTTC
j_gene: TRBJ2-3; v_gene: TRBV7-2; d_gene: -; abundance: -; CDR3aa: CASSLSAALRTDTQYF; CDR3nt: TGTGCCAGCAGCTTATCGGCGGCCCTGAGAACAGATACGCAGTATTTT
j_gene: TRBJ1-2; v_gene: TRBV5-1; d_gene: TRBD1; abundance: -; CDR3aa: CASSLAAKQGTSSYGYTF; CDR3nt: TGCGCCAGCAGCTTGGCCGCCAAACAGGGGACGTCTAGCTATGGCTACACCTTC
j_gene: TRBJ1-1; v_gene: TRBV18; d_gene: TRBD1; abundance: -; CDR3aa: CASSGQGQAFF; CDR3nt: TGTGCCAGCTCAGGACAGGGGCAGGCTTTCTTT
j_gene: TRBJ2-2; v_gene: TRBV7-2; d_gene: -; abundance: -; CDR3aa: CASRGGGRQTGELFF; CDR3nt: TGTGCCAGCAGAGGTGGTGGCAGGCAGACCGGGGAGCTGTTTTTT
j_gene: TRBJ1-6; v_gene: TRBV5-1; d_gene: -; abundance: -; CDR3aa: CASSQDGLSSYNSPLHF; CDR3nt: TGCGCCAGCAGCCAAGACGGTCTCTCCTCCTATAATTCACCCCTCCACTTT
j_gene: TRBJ2-3; v_gene: TRBV5-1; d_gene: -; abundance: few; CDR3aa: CASSLIPTDTQYF; CDR3nt: TGCGCCAGCAGCTTGATCCCCACAGATACGCAGTATTTT
j_gene: TRBJ2-3; v_gene: TRBV9; d_gene: -; abundance: -; CDR3aa: CASSVVGGIRADTQYF; CDR3nt: TGTGCCAGCAGCGTAGTCGGCGGGATCCGAGCAGATACGCAGTATTTT
j_gene: TRBJ1-2; v_gene: TRBV5-6; d_gene: TRBD1; abundance: -; CDR3aa: CASSLGATGYYGYTF; CDR3nt: TGTGCCAGCAGCTTGGGTGCGACAGGGTACTATGGCTACACCTTC
j_gene: TRBJ1-5; v_gene: TRBV2; d_gene: TRBD1; abundance: -; CDR3aa: CASSTDRSNQPQHF; CDR3nt: TGTGCCAGCAGTACGGACAGGTCGAATCAGCCCCAGCATTTT
j_gene: TRBJ2-5; v_gene: TRBV5-1; d_gene: -; abundance: -; CDR3aa: CASSLRQAKTQYF; CDR3nt: TGCGCCAGCAGCTTGAGGCAGGCGAAGACCCAGTACTTC
j_gene: TRBJ1-1; v_gene: TRBV5-1; d_gene: -; abundance: -; CDR3aa: CASSSPGTTEAFF; CDR3nt: TGCGCCAGCAGCTCCCCCGGAACCACTGAAGCTTTCTTT
j_gene: TRBJ1-6; v_gene: TRBV10-3; d_gene: -; abundance: few; CDR3aa: CANRDTDNSPLHF; CDR3nt: TGTGCCAACCGGGACACCGATAATTCACCCCTCCACTTT
j_gene: TRBJ2-4; v_gene: TRBV4-1; d_gene: -; abundance: -; CDR3aa: CASSRGRENIQYF; CDR3nt: TGCGCCAGCAGCCGAGGACGGGAAAACATTCAGTACTTC
j_gene: TRBJ2-7; v_gene: TRBV5-6; d_gene: -; abundance: -; CDR3aa: CASSLGRGFHEQYF; CDR3nt: TGTGCCAGCAGCTTGGGAAGGGGTTTTCACGAGCAGTACTTC
j_gene: TRBJ2-7; v_gene: TRBV7-9; d_gene: -; abundance: -; CDR3aa: CASSQTLSEQYF; CDR3nt: TGTGCCAGCAGCCAAACCCTTTCCGAGCAGTACTTC
j_gene: TRBJ2-1; v_gene: TRBV6-6; d_gene: -; abundance: -; CDR3aa: CASSQSLREQFF; CDR3nt: TGTGCCAGCAGCCAGTCACTAAGAGAGCAGTTCTTC
j_gene: TRBJ1-6; v_gene: TRBV25-1; d_gene: -; abundance: -; CDR3aa: CASSEPGPPAGSPLHF; CDR3nt: TGTGCCAGCAGTGAACCCGGACCTCCCGCAGGGTCACCCCTCCACTTT
j_gene: TRBJ2-2; v_gene: TRBV2; d_gene: -; abundance: -; CDR3aa: CASTPERDGELFF; CDR3nt: TGTGCCAGCACGCCGGAGAGGGACGGGGAGCTGTTTTTT
j_gene: TRBJ2-1; v_gene: TRBV28; d_gene: TRBD2; abundance: -; CDR3aa: CASSHGASGNNEQFF; CDR3nt: TGTGCCAGCAGCCACGGGGCTAGCGGGAACAATGAGCAGTTCTTC
j_gene: TRBJ2-7; v_gene: TRBV10-1; d_gene: TRBD2; abundance: -; CDR3aa: CASSEFSGGPYEQYF; CDR3nt: TGCGCCAGCAGTGAGTTTAGCGGGGGTCCCTACGAGCAGTACTTC
j_gene: TRBJ2-2; v_gene: TRBV10-1; d_gene: -; abundance: -; CDR3aa: CASSLLVTGELFF; CDR3nt: TGCGCCAGCAGTCTACTAGTCACCGGGGAGCTGTTTTTT
j_gene: TRBJ2-5; v_gene: TRBV7-2; d_gene: -; abundance: -; CDR3aa: CASSLDFGSQETQYF; CDR3nt: TGTGCCAGCTCCCTAGATTTTGGTAGTCAAGAGACCCAGTACTTC
j_gene: TRBJ1-5; v_gene: TRBV6-6; d_gene: TRBD1; abundance: -; CDR3aa: CASSRTGGNQPQHF; CDR3nt: TGTGCCAGCAGCCGGACAGGGGGAAATCAGCCCCAGCATTTT
j_gene: TRBJ1-1; v_gene: TRBV2; d_gene: TRBD1; abundance: -; CDR3aa: CASSRDRAANTEAFF; CDR3nt: TGTGCCAGCAGCCGTGACAGGGCTGCGAACACTGAAGCTTTCTTT
j_gene: TRBJ2-7; v_gene: TRBV6-6; d_gene: -; abundance: few; CDR3aa: CASSYGGSDYEQYF; CDR3nt: TGTGCCAGCAGTTACGGCGGGTCCGACTACGAGCAGTACTTC
j_gene: TRBJ2-2; v_gene: TRBV5-1; d_gene: TRBD1; abundance: -; CDR3aa: CASSLRSGGNTGELFF; CDR3nt: TGCGCCAGCAGCTTGCGTTCAGGGGGAAACACCGGGGAGCTGTTTTTT
j_gene: TRBJ2-7; v_gene: TRBV2; d_gene: -; abundance: few; CDR3aa: CASSEERDHEQYF; CDR3nt: TGTGCCAGCAGTGAGGAAAGGGACCACGAGCAGTACTTC
j_gene: TRBJ2-3; v_gene: TRBV6-5; d_gene: -; abundance: -; CDR3aa: CATLSPGRADTQYF; CDR3nt: TGTGCCACCCTAAGCCCGGGACGCGCAGATACGCAGTATTTT
j_gene: TRBJ2-1; v_gene: TRBV28; d_gene: -; abundance: -; CDR3aa: CASSLGALNEQFF; CDR3nt: TGTGCCAGCAGTTTAGGGGCCCTCAATGAGCAGTTCTTC
j_gene: TRBJ1-1; v_gene: TRBV5-4; d_gene: -; abundance: -; CDR3aa: CASSLENREAEAFF; CDR3nt: TGTGCCAGCAGCTTGGAGAACAGGGAGGCTGAAGCTTTCTTT
j_gene: TRBJ2-5; v_gene: TRBV5-4; d_gene: TRBD2; abundance: -; CDR3aa: CASSLPSGGFQETQYF; CDR3nt: TGTGCCAGCAGCCTTCCTAGCGGGGGGTTCCAAGAGACCCAGTACTTC
j_gene: TRBJ1-1; v_gene: TRBV6-5; d_gene: -; abundance: -; CDR3aa: CASRPAGVGLDEAFF; CDR3nt: TGTGCCAGCAGGCCAGCGGGGGTTGGTTTAGATGAAGCTTTCTTT
j_gene: TRBJ1-2; v_gene: TRBV18; d_gene: TRBD1; abundance: -; CDR3aa: CASSQGQRYGYTF; CDR3nt: TGTGCCAGCTCACAGGGACAGCGCTATGGCTACACCTTC
j_gene: TRBJ1-6; v_gene: TRBV12-5; d_gene: TRBD1; abundance: -; CDR3aa: CASGLVEGQGPNSPLHF; CDR3nt: TGTGCTAGTGGTTTGGTAGAGGGACAGGGCCCTAATTCACCCCTCCACTTT
j_gene: TRBJ1-5; v_gene: TRBV6-8; d_gene: -; abundance: many; CDR3aa: CASSQVGHPYSNQPQHF; CDR3nt: TGTGCCAGCAGTCAGGTCGGACACCCCTATAGCAATCAGCCCCAGCATTTT
j_gene: TRBJ2-7; v_gene: TRBV27; d_gene: -; abundance: -; CDR3aa: CASKRQTSYEQYF; CDR3nt: TGTGCCAGCAAAAGACAGACTTCCTACGAGCAGTACTTC
j_gene: TRBJ2-7; v_gene: TRBV27; d_gene: -; abundance: -; CDR3aa: CASRPLGAYEQYF; CDR3nt: TGTGCCAGCAGACCATTGGGAGCCTACGAGCAGTACTTC
j_gene: TRBJ2-3; v_gene: TRBV6-6; d_gene: -; abundance: -; CDR3aa: CASRQYDADTQYF; CDR3nt: TGTGCCAGCCGCCAATATGACGCAGATACGCAGTATTTT
j_gene: TRBJ2-1; v_gene: TRBV5-1; d_gene: -; abundance: few; CDR3aa: CASSPGTAVEQFF; CDR3nt: TGCGCCAGCAGCCCAGGGACCGCAGTTGAGCAGTTCTTC
j_gene: TRBJ1-6; v_gene: TRBV19; d_gene: -; abundance: -; CDR3aa: CASSLQGFANSPLHF; CDR3nt: TGTGCCAGTAGTCTACAGGGATTCGCCAATTCACCCCTCCACTTT
j_gene: TRBJ1-5; v_gene: TRBV6-6; d_gene: -; abundance: many; CDR3aa: CASTAGVDSNQPQHF; CDR3nt: TGTGCCAGCACCGCAGGGGTGGATAGCAATCAGCCCCAGCATTTT
j_gene: TRBJ2-4; v_gene: TRBV7-9; d_gene: -; abundance: few; CDR3aa: CASSAQEADRDIQYF; CDR3nt: TGTGCCAGCAGCGCGCAAGAGGCGGACCGGGACATTCAGTACTTC
j_gene: TRBJ2-7; v_gene: TRBV7-6; d_gene: -; abundance: -; CDR3aa: CASSPISAGSAYEQYF; CDR3nt: TGTGCCAGCAGCCCAATATCTGCGGGTTCCGCTTACGAGCAGTACTTC
j_gene: TRBJ2-5; v_gene: TRBV5-6; d_gene: TRBD2; abundance: -; CDR3aa: CASSTGLAGKETQYF; CDR3nt: TGTGCCAGCAGCACCGGACTAGCGGGGAAGGAGACCCAGTACTTC
j_gene: TRBJ2-5; v_gene: TRBV25-1; d_gene: -; abundance: -; CDR3aa: CASTAQGGDQETQYF; CDR3nt: TGTGCCAGCACCGCGCAGGGGGGGGACCAAGAGACCCAGTACTTC
j_gene: TRBJ2-3; v_gene: TRBV10-3; d_gene: -; abundance: -; CDR3aa: CAISQEDTQYF; CDR3nt: TGTGCCATCAGTCAGGAAGATACGCAGTATTTT
j_gene: TRBJ1-6; v_gene: TRBV5-1; d_gene: -; abundance: -; CDR3aa: CASMEGGLYNSPLHF; CDR3nt: TGCGCCAGCATGGAGGGGGGACTCTATAATTCACCCCTCCACTTT
j_gene: TRBJ2-7; v_gene: TRBV18; d_gene: TRBD2; abundance: -; CDR3aa: CASSPTSASYEQYF; CDR3nt: TGTGCCAGCTCCCCGACTAGCGCCTCCTACGAGCAGTACTTC
j_gene: TRBJ1-1; v_gene: TRBV10-3; d_gene: -; abundance: -; CDR3aa: CASEDTGSTEAFF; CDR3nt: TGTGCCTCTGAGGACACGGGGTCCACTGAAGCTTTCTTT
j_gene: TRBJ1-2; v_gene: TRBV5-6; d_gene: -; abundance: -; CDR3aa: CASSLVGGINYGYTF; CDR3nt: TGTGCCAGCAGCTTGGTGGGGGGAATTAACTATGGCTACACCTTC